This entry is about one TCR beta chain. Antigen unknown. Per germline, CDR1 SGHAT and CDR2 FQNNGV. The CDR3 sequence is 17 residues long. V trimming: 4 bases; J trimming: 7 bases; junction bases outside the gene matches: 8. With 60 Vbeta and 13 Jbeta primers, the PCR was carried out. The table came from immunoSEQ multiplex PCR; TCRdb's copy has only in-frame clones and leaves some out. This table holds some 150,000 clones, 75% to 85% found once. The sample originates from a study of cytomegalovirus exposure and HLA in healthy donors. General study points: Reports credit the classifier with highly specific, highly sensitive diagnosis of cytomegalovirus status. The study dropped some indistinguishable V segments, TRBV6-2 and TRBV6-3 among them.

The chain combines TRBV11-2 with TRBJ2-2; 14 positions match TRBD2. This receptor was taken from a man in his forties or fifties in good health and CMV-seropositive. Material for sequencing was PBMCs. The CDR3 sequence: CASSSPTSGRAVGELFF. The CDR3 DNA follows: TGTGCCAGCAGCTCCCCGACTAGCGGGAGGGCAGTCGGGGAGCTGTTTTTT.